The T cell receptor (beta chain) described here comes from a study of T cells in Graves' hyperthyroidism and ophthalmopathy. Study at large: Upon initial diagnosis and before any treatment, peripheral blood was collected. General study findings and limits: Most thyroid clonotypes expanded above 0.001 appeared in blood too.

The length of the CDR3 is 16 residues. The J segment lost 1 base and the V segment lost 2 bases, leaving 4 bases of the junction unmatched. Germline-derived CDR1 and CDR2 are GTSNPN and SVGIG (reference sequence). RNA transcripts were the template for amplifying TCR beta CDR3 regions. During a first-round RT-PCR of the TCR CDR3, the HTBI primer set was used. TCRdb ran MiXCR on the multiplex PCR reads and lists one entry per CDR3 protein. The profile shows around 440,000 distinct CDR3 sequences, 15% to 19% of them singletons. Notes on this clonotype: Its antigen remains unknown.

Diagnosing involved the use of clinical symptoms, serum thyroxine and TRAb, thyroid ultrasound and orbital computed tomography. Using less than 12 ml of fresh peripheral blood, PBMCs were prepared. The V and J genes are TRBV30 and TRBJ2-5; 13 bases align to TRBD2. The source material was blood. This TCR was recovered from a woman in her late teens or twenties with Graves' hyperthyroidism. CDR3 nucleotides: TGTGCCTGGAGTACCGGGACTAGCGGGGTCCAAGAGACCCAGTACTTC. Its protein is CAWSTGTSGVQETQYF.